This T cell receptor (beta chain) appears in the sequencing data of a study of T cells in Graves' hyperthyroidism and ophthalmopathy. The investigators amplified TCR beta CDR3 regions from RNA transcripts. Primed by the HTBI set, a first-round RT-PCR was run on the TCR CDR3. TCRdb re-called the multiplex PCR reads through MiXCR, storing one row per CDR3 protein. This sample has fewer than 650,000 distinct CDR3 sequences, with approximately 14% found just once. This clonotype has at least ten counts. The ends were cut back, 5 bases at V and 0 bases at J, with 14 bases in the middle. There are 15 residues in the CDR3. Germline V gives CDR1 MNHNS, CDR2 SASEGT.

This TCR derives from a woman under 30 with Graves' ophthalmopathy. The rearrangement uses TRBV6-1 and TRBJ2-7, with D perhaps TRBD2 (5 bases). The specimen sequenced was blood. The DNA for the CDR3 is TGTGCCAGCAGTCAACGGACTTTACTCTCCTACGAGCAGTACTTC. Protein: CASSQRTLLSYEQYF.